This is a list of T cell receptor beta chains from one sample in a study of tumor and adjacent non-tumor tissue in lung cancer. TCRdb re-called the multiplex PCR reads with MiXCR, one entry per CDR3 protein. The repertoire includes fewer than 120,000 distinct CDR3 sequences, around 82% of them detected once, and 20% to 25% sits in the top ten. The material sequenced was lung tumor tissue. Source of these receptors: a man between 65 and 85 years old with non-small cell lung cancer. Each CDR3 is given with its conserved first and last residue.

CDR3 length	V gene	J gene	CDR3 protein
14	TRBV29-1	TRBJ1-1	CSVGCTGTNPEACF
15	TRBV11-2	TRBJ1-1	CASSPANSKNTEAFF
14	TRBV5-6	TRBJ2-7	CASSRLGLPYEQYF
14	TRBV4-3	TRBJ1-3	CASTQGVPADTIYF
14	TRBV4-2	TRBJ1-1	CVSSQVIGGTEAFF
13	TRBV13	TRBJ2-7	CASSSTTGDELCF
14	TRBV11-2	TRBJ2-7	CATSSGSGTYEQYF
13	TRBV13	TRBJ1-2	CVSSLGHGDGYTF
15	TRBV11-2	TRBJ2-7	CVRSLDQGAPYEQYF
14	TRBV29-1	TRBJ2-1	CNAVGRDTNNEQFF
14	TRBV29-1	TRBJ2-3	CSARRDFGTDTHYF
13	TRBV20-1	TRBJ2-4	CNAVKLAKNIKYF
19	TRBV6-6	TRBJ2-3	CASSNYLPPIAGATDTQYF
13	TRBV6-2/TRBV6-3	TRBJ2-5	CGSNQGIPETQYF
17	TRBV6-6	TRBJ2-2	CASSYPRRDSNTGKLFF
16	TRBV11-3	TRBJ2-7	CVSSSTGKSGSDEQYF
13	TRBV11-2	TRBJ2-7	CASSQWTEREQYF
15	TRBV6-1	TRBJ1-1	CASGARQGTNTEALF
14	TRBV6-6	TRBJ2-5	CASNYEMPQETQYF
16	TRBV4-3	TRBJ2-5	CASSQAGGMGQETHYF
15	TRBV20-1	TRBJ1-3	CSATSGPNYGNTIYF
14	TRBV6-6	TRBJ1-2	CVSRWTGELYGYIF
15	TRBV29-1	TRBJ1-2	CRVGSPGHEGYGYTF
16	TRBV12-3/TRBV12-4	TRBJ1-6	CVSTSGTGCYNSPIHF
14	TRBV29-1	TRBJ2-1	CSVAQDGYYDEQFF
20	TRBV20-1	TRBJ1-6	CSTRGPNLKSVQRNNSPLHF
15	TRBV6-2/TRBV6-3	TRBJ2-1	CASNPGLGNTNGQFF
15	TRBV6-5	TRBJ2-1	CANNTRSGRFNYQFF
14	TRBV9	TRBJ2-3	CASRVAPSTDTQYF
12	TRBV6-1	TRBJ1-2	CAGRYRDYGYTF
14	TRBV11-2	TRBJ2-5	CASSLTLRKETQYF
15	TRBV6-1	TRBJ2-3	CDSSTPRGTTDTQYF
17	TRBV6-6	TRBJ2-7	CASSYGCGQYRNYEQYF
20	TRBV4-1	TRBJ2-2	CASRSRGSSGGPRGIGELFF
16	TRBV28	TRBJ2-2	CVSRSQGYSNTGELFF
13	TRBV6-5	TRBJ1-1	CASNRGLNTEALF
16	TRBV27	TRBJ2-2	CASSERGGIDGGELFF
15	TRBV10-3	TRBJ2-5	CAIGQRDRGQETQYF
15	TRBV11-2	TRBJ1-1	CASSLPETRNYEAFF
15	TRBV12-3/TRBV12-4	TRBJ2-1	CASSLWGRSYNEQLF
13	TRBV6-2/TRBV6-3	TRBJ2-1	CASDRGGYNEQFF
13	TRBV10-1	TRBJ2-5	CVSRGTVEEAQYF
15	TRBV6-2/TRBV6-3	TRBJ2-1	CASSYLRGRLHEHFF
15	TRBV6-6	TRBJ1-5	CASNFQLGSSQPQHF
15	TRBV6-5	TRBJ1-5	CTSSPMGGLNQPQHF
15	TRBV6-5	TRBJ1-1	CVSRTGTGLVTESFF
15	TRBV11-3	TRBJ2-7	CASSLTGFFSYEQYF
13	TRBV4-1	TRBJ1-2	CVSNRQTVAGYTF
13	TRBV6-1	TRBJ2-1	CASNVWGKYEQFF
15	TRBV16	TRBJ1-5	CASSQFWGGNQPQHF
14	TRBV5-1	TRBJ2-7	CARSLVTSNYAQYF
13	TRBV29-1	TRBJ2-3	CTVEAGGKDTQYF
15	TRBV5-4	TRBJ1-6	CASSSQDRANSPLHF
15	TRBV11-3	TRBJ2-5	CANSQGQGAHVTQYF